The clone carrying this T cell receptor (beta chain) came up a few times. Its antigen is not known. Employing constant-segment primers, 5'RACE generated TCR alpha and TCR beta cDNA libraries bearing sample barcodes and UMIs. TCRdb ran MiXCR on the 5' RACE reads and lists one entry per CDR3 protein. This table has 400,000 or so distinct CDR3 sequences, 15% to 20% appearing once. Deletions cut 7 bases from V and 6 bases from J, with 18 bases between. CDR3 length: 14 amino acids. The source of the sample is a study of T-cell memory formation after mild COVID-19. On the study more broadly: TCR clusters largely stayed donor specific.

Points from the study as a whole: That cross-reactive memory joined was suggested by some responding clones appearing in pre-infection memory. A second wave expanding day 15 to 37 was CD4+-biased; contracting clones were balanced.

The sample comprised PBMCs or a T cell subset sorted from them (not recorded which). This clonotype originated in an adult woman who had mild COVID-19 (a few samples of this study predate the infection). Cell type and time point are not known. The rearrangement joins TRBV12-3 or TRBV12-4 to TRBJ1-2, with D tentatively TRBD1 (6 bases). The CDR3 is CASTNKAQGHGYTF. The CDR3 DNA follows: TGTGCCAGCACCAACAAGGCTCAGGGGCATGGCTACACCTTC.